This T cell receptor beta chain is from a study of T cells in Graves' hyperthyroidism and ophthalmopathy. Clinical Activity Scores of at least 3, NOSPECS grades of at least 4 and durations under 3 months characterized ophthalmopathy patients. Amplification targeted TCR beta CDR3 regions from RNA transcripts. The study used the HTBI primer set for a first-round RT-PCR of the TCR CDR3. Via MiXCR, TCRdb re-called the multiplex PCR reads, giving one row per CDR3 protein. The sample lists fewer than 750,000 distinct CDR3 sequences, approximately 15% seen once, with 12% in the top ten. Per germline, CDR1 GTSNPN and CDR2 SVGIG (reference sequence). The CDR3 covers 13 residues. Trimming took off 3 bases at V and 3 bases at J, with 12 bases between the two ends. This clonotype was seen ten or more times.

The specimen sequenced was blood. This sequence joins TRBV30 and TRBJ2-7; tentatively, D is TRBD1 (6 bases). The receptor was derived from a woman aged 45-65 years with Graves' ophthalmopathy. The DNA for the CDR3 is TGTGCCTGGAGGGGTACAGGGATCTACGAGCAGTACTTC. As protein: CAWRGTGIYEQYF.